Listed below are T cell receptor beta chains from one sample, sequenced in a study of cytomegalovirus exposure and HLA in healthy donors. Here immunoSEQ multiplex PCR was the method, and the copy in TCRdb shows in-frame clones only, minus some. Among 250,000 to 350,000 clones, approximately 88% were seen once, and the ten largest hold 0.92%. Sequenced sample: PBMCs. These receptors were obtained from a woman aged 18-29 years in good health and CMV-seronegative. Both conserved end residues are part of each CDR3. Fields, in order: clone size, CDR3 length, D gene, V gene, J gene, CDR3 DNA, CDR3 protein. The D gene is left open where the match is weak. Clone size appears in some rows only: once, few, many, or a class for an expanded clone.

>.|14|.|TRBV28|TRBJ2-2
TGTGCCAGCAGTCGGGACTGGTTCACCGGGGAGCTGTTTTTT
CASSRDWFTGELFF
>.|15|TRBD1|TRBV5-4|TRBJ1-1
TGTGCCAGCAGCAAATCCGGGACAGAAGACACTGAAGCTTTCTTT
CASSKSGTEDTEAFF
>.|16|TRBD2|TRBV27|TRBJ2-7
TGTGCCAGCAGTCCCCTCGGGCGCGGGAGTTCACACGAGCAGTACTTC
CASSPLGRGSSHEQYF
>.|17|.|TRBV4-3|TRBJ2-1
TGCGCCAGCAGCCAAGATTATTGGCAGGGGCTCCAGGGTGAGCAGTTCTTC
CASSQDYWQGLQGEQFF
>.|16|TRBD2|TRBV28|TRBJ2-1
TGTGCCAGCAGTTTATCTGCGGGAGGGGGGTTAAATGAGCAGTTCTTC
CASSLSAGGGLNEQFF
>.|14|TRBD1|TRBV5-8|TRBJ1-2
TGTGCCAGCAGCTTGTGGGACAGAGGCTATGGCTACACCTTC
CASSLWDRGYGYTF
>.|14|.|TRBV25-1|TRBJ1-5
TGTGCCAGCAGTGAAACTAGCGATAATCAGCCCCAGCATTTT
CASSETSDNQPQHF
>few|13|TRBD1|TRBV28|TRBJ1-5
TGTGCCAGCAGTTCAGACAGGGTATTACCCCAGCATTTT
CASSSDRVLPQHF
>.|14|.|TRBV7-6|TRBJ1-5
TGTGCCAGCAGCTTAGCGCAGGGCCGACAGCCCCAGCATTTT
CASSLAQGRQPQHF
>.|15|.|TRBV6-4|TRBJ2-2
TGTGCCAGCAGTCCACAGGGTAAAGACACCGGGGAGCTGTTTTTT
CASSPQGKDTGELFF
>.|16|TRBD2|TRBV27|TRBJ2-3
TGTGCCAGCAGTTTAGGCGGGAGAGGCGGTACAGATACGCAGTATTTT
CASSLGGRGGTDTQYF
>.|13|.|TRBV28|TRBJ2-3
TGTGCCAGCAGTTGGGACACCTCGTCTACGCAGTATTTT
CASSWDTSSTQYF
>.|15|.|TRBV28|TRBJ1-4
TGTGCCAGCAGACGTCAGGGCGCCATTAATGAAAAACTGTTTTTT
CASRRQGAINEKLFF
>.|15|.|TRBV18|TRBJ1-5
TGTGCCAGCTCACCCGGGACGCGGGGTGATCAGCCCCAGCATTTT
CASSPGTRGDQPQHF
>few|14|.|TRBV28|TRBJ2-6
TGTGCCAGCACAAAGGGGCGAGGGGCCAACGTCCTGACTTTC
CASTKGRGANVLTF
>.|15|TRBD1|TRBV4-1|TRBJ2-7
TGCGCCAGCAGCCAAGGTGGAGGGACAGGGGGCCAGCAGTACTTC
CASSQGGGTGGQQYF
>.|20|TRBD1|TRBV4-2|TRBJ1-5
TGTGCCAGCAGCCAAGTCATAGGGGCGGTTACAGGGGGGGTGGATCAGCCCCAGCATTTT
CASSQVIGAVTGGVDQPQHF
>.|14|TRBD2|TRBV13|TRBJ2-7
TGTGCCAGCAGCCAGCGGGGGACCACCTACGAGCAGTACTTC
CASSQRGTTYEQYF
>.|19|TRBD2|TRBV29-1|TRBJ2-1
TGCAGCGTTGAAGAACCCTACAGGGAGCGGACTAGCGGGATATATGAGCAGTTCTTC
CSVEEPYRERTSGIYEQFF
>.|12|.|TRBV2|TRBJ1-2
TGTGCCAGCGATGGGGCTGGTGGTGGCTACACCTTC
CASDGAGGGYTF
>.|15|TRBD1|TRBV9|TRBJ1-1
TGTGCCAGCAGCCCAACGACAGGGCTGAACACTGAAGCTTTCTTT
CASSPTTGLNTEAFF
>once|13|.|TRBV5-4|TRBJ2-7
TGTGCCAGCAGCAGCGAGACCTCCTACGAGCAGTACTTC
CASSSETSYEQYF
>.|14|TRBD1|TRBV18|TRBJ1-1
TGTGCCAGCTTACCCGGACAGGCGAACACTGAAGCTTTCTTT
CASLPGQANTEAFF
>.|15|.|TRBV4-1|TRBJ1-1
TGCGCCAGCAGCCAAGTCCAGGGGCTCAGGGGTGAAGCTTTCTTT
CASSQVQGLRGEAFF
>.|14|.|TRBV4-1|TRBJ1-3
TGCGCCAGCAGCCTAACGGAGGGCGGGAACACCATATATTTT
CASSLTEGGNTIYF
>.|16|TRBD2|TRBV30|TRBJ2-5
TGTGCCTGGAGCGATGGAACTAGCGGGAATGGAGAGACCCAGTACTTC
CAWSDGTSGNGETQYF
>.|15|.|TRBV29-1|TRBJ1-6
TGCAGCGTTGAAGGACACGGTTCTGGTAATTCACCCCTCCACTTT
CSVEGHGSGNSPLHF
>once|13|.|TRBV28|TRBJ1-1
TGTGCCAGCAGTTTAAACAACCCCACTGAAGCTTTCTTT
CASSLNNPTEAFF
>.|16|TRBD2|TRBV28|TRBJ2-5
TGTGCCAGCAGGCCTAGACTAGCGGGGCTCATAGAGACCCAGTACTTC
CASRPRLAGLIETQYF
>.|15|TRBD1|TRBV19|TRBJ2-7
TGTGCCAGTAGTATCGGGGGACAGGGAACCTACGAGCAGTACTTC
CASSIGGQGTYEQYF
>few|14|TRBD2|TRBV27|TRBJ2-7
TGTGCCAGCAGTTTGGCGGGAGGGCCTGATGAGCAGTACTTC
CASSLAGGPDEQYF
>few|12|.|TRBV6-1|TRBJ1-5
TGTGCCAGCAGGGAGTACAATCAGCCCCAGCATTTT
CASREYNQPQHF
>once|14|.|TRBV27|TRBJ2-2
TGTGCCAGCAGCTCTGGGTTCGGGACCGGGGAGCTGTTTTTT
CASSSGFGTGELFF
>.|14|.|TRBV5-4|TRBJ2-5
TGTGCCAGCAGCTTGGAGTACGGCCAAGAGACCCAGTACTTC
CASSLEYGQETQYF
>.|14|TRBD1|TRBV25-1|TRBJ1-5
TGTGCCAGCAGCGACAGGGGGCCAAGTCAGCCCCAGCATTTT
CASSDRGPSQPQHF
>.|16|.|TRBV12-5|TRBJ1-2
TGTGCTAGTGGTTTGGCCGGGACAAAAGGAAACTATGGCTACACCTTC
CASGLAGTKGNYGYTF
>.|13|.|TRBV7-3|TRBJ2-1
TGTGCCAGCAGCTTGCGTGTCTCGGGGTCTCAGTTCTTC
CASSLRVSGSQFF
>.|13|.|TRBV9|TRBJ2-5
TGTGCCAGCAGCGTAGAAGCGGAGGAGACCCAGTACTTC
CASSVEAEETQYF
>.|13|TRBD1|TRBV5-6|TRBJ1-2
TGTGCCAGCAGCCCCGGACAGGGAACTGGCTACACCTTC
CASSPGQGTGYTF
>.|17|TRBD2|TRBV7-6|TRBJ2-1
TGTGCCAGCAGCTTAGACGCACGGGAGGGCAGGTACAATGAGCAGTTCTTC
CASSLDAREGRYNEQFF
>.|18|TRBD2|TRBV10-2|TRBJ2-7
TGCGCCAGCAGCGATAATGGACTAGCGGGAGTTGCCTCCTACGAGCAGTACTTC
CASSDNGLAGVASYEQYF
>.|15|.|TRBV7-9|TRBJ2-1
TGTGCCAGCAGCTTAGGACCCGGGACTGCGGATGAGCAGTTCTTC
CASSLGPGTADEQFF
>.|14|.|TRBV28|TRBJ2-5
TGTGCCAGCAGTCGGGTCGCCCACCAAGAGACCCAGTACTTC
CASSRVAHQETQYF
>.|18|TRBD2|TRBV7-2|TRBJ2-3
TGTGCCAGCAGCTTACCTCTTAGCGGGAGGGGTGCTGGGGATACGCAGTATTTT
CASSLPLSGRGAGDTQYF
>.|15|TRBD1|TRBV7-9|TRBJ2-3
TGTGCCAGCAGCTCGACAGGGGGCGCGACAGATACGCAGTATTTT
CASSSTGGATDTQYF
>.|14|.|TRBV30|TRBJ2-1
TGTGCCTTCCTCCCTTACTACGCTGGCAATGAGCAGTTCTTC
CAFLPYYAGNEQFF
>.|14|.|TRBV12-5|TRBJ2-7
TGTGCTAGTGGTTTGTTAGGGGGTACCTACGAGCAGTACTTC
CASGLLGGTYEQYF
>.|17|.|TRBV28|TRBJ1-1
TGTGCCAGCAGTCCAATACGTGGTTCACAGGGGAACACTGAAGCTTTCTTT
CASSPIRGSQGNTEAFF